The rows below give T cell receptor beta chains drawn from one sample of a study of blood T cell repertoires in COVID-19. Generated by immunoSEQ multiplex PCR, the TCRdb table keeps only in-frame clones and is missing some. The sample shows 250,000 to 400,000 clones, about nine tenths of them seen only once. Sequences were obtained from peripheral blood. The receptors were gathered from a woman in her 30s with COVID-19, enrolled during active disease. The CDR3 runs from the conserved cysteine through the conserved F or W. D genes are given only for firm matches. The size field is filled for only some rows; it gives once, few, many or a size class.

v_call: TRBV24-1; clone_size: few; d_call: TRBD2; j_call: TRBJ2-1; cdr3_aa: CATSDPSSGYQFF; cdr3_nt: TGTGCCACCAGTGACCCATCTAGCGGGTATCAGTTCTTC
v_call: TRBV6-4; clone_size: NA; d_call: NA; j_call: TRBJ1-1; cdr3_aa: CASSRRGNTEAFF; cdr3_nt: TGTGCCAGCAGCCGAAGAGGGAACACTGAAGCTTTCTTT
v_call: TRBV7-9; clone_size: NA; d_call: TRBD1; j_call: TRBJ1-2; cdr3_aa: CASSSDRGRYGYTF; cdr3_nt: TGTGCCAGCAGCTCAGACAGGGGGCGGTATGGCTACACCTTC
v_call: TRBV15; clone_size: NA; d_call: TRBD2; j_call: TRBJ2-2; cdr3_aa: CATSRDPSLAGASGELFF; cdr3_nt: TGTGCCACCAGCAGAGACCCCTCTTTAGCGGGAGCATCCGGGGAGCTGTTTTTT
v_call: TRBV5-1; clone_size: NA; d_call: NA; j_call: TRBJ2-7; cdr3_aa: CASSLAGDIGSYEQYF; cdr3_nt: TGCGCCAGCAGCTTGGCAGGGGACATTGGTTCCTACGAGCAGTACTTC
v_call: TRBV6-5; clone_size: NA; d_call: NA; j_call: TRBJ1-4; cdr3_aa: CASSIGDTLGEKLFF; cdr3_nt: TGTGCCAGCAGTATTGGGGACACCCTGGGCGAAAAACTGTTTTTT
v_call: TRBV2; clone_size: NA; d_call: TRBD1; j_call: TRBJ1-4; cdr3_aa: CASSAEGQGREKLFF; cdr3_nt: TGTGCCAGCAGTGCTGAGGGACAGGGACGTGAAAAACTGTTTTTT
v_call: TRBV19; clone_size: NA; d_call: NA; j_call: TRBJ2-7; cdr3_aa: CASSIVGGSLLYEQYF; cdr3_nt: TGTGCCAGTAGTATAGTCGGAGGCAGCCTTCTCTACGAGCAGTACTTC
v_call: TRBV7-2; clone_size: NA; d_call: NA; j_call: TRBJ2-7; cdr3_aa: CASSLVPSKLRTYEQYF; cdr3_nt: TGTGCCAGCAGCCTCGTCCCCTCCAAGCTGAGGACCTACGAGCAGTACTTC
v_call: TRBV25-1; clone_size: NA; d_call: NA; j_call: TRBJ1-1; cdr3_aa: CASSLLTEMNTEAFF; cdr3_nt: TGTGCCAGCAGCTTATTGACAGAGATGAACACTGAAGCTTTCTTT
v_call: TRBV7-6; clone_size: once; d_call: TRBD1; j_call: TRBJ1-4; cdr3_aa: CASSLGTGRNEKLFF; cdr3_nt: TGTGCCAGCAGCTTGGGGACAGGGAGGAATGAAAAACTGTTTTTT
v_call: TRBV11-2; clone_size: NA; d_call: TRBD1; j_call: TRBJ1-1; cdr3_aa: CASSFSGTGTLAFF; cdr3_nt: TGTGCCAGCAGCTTTAGTGGGACAGGGACCCTCGCTTTCTTT
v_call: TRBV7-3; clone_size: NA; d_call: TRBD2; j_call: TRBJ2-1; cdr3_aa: CASSFRLAGYNEQFF; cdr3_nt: TGTGCCAGCAGCTTCCGACTAGCGGGATACAATGAGCAGTTCTTC
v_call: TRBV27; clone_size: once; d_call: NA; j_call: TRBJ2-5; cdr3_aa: CASSLHTYF; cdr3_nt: TGTGCCAGCAGTTTACACACGTACTTC
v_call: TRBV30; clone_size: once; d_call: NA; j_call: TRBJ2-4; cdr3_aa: CAWSAGAKNIQYF; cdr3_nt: TGTGCCTGGAGTGCGGGGGCCAAAAACATTCAGTACTTC
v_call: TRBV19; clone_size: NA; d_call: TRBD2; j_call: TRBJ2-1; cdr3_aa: CASSSPGRAHNEQFF; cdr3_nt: TGTGCCAGTAGTAGCCCCGGGAGGGCCCACAATGAGCAGTTCTTC
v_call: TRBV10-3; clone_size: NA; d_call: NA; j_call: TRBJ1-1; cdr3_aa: CAISPSGVGGRNTEAFF; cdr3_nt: TGTGCCATCAGTCCTTCAGGGGTGGGGGGGAGGAACACTGAAGCTTTCTTT
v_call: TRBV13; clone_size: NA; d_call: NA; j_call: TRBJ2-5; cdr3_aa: CASSLQSTSETQYF; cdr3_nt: TGTGCCAGCAGTCTACAGTCGACCTCAGAGACCCAGTACTTC
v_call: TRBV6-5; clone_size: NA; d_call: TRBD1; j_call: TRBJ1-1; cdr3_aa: CASSSLQGVTEAFF; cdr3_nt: TGTGCCAGCAGCTCACTACAGGGGGTAACTGAAGCTTTCTTT
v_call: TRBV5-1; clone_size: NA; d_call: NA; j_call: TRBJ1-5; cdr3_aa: CASSLAGNGAQPQHF; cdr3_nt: TGCGCCAGCAGCTTGGCGGGTAATGGGGCCCAGCCCCAGCATTTT
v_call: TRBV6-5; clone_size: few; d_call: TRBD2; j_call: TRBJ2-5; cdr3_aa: CASRIGGSETQYF; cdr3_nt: TGTGCCAGCAGAATCGGGGGGTCGGAGACCCAGTACTTC
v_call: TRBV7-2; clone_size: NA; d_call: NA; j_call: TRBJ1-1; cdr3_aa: CASSLMGLGGHNTEAFF; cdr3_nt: TGTGCCAGCAGCTTAATGGGGTTGGGGGGGCACAACACTGAAGCTTTCTTT
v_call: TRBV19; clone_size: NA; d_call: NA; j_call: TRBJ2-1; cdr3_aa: CASSIATRSSNEQFF; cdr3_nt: TGTGCCAGTAGTATCGCGACTAGAAGTTCGAATGAGCAGTTCTTC
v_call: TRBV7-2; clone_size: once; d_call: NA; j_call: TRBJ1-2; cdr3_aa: CASSLDNGNYGYTF; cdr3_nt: TGTGCCAGCAGCTTAGATAACGGGAATTATGGCTACACCTTC
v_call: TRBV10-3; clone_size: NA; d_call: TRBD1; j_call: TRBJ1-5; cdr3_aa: CAISDSDRGWDQPQHF; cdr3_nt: TGTGCCATCAGTGACTCGGACAGGGGATGGGATCAGCCCCAGCATTTT
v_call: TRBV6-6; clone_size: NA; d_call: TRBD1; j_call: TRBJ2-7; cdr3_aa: CASSYLGTGVYEQYF; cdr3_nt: TGTGCCAGCAGTTACCTGGGGACAGGGGTCTACGAGCAGTACTTC
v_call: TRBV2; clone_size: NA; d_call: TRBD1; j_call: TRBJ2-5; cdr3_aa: CASSGGQGQETQYF; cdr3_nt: TGTGCCAGCAGTGGGGGACAGGGCCAAGAGACCCAGTACTTC
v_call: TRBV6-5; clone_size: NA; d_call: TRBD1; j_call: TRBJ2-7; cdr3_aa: CASRDDRGNYEQYF; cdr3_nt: TGTGCCAGCAGAGACGACAGGGGAAACTACGAGCAGTACTTC
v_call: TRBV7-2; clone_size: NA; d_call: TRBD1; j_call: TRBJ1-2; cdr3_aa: CASSLAGQGGYGYTF; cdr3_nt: TGTGCCAGCAGCCTGGCCGGACAGGGCGGATATGGCTACACCTTC
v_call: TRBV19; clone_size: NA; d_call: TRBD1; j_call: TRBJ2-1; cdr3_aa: CASSRQGESYNEQFF; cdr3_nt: TGTGCCAGTAGTCGACAGGGGGAATCCTACAATGAGCAGTTCTTC
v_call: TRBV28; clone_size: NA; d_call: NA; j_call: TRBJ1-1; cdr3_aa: CASSLYESGWEAFF; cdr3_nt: TGTGCCAGCAGTTTATACGAGTCAGGGTGGGAAGCTTTCTTT
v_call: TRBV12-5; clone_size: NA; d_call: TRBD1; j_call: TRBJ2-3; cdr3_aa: CASGLQGRADTQYF; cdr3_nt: TGTGCTAGTGGTCTACAGGGGCGGGCAGATACGCAGTATTTT
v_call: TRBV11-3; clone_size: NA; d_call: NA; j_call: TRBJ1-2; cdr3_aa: CASSLTGGAGYTF; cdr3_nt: TGTGCCAGCAGCTTAACAGGCGGGGCGGGCTACACCTTC
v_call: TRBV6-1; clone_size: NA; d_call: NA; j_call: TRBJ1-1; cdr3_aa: CASSEDQSMNTEAFF; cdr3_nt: TGTGCCAGCAGTGAAGACCAGTCCATGAACACTGAAGCTTTCTTT
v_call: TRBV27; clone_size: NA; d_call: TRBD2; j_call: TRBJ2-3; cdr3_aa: CASTRLAGADTQYF; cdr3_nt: TGTGCCAGCACCAGACTAGCGGGAGCAGATACGCAGTATTTT
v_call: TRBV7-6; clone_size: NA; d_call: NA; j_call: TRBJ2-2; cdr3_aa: CASSLVGRNTGELFF; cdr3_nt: TGTGCCAGCAGCTTAGTCGGGAGGAACACCGGGGAGCTGTTTTTT
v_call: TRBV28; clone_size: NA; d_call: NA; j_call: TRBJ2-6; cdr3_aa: CASGQSGANVLTF; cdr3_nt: TGTGCCAGCGGCCAATCCGGGGCCAACGTCCTGACTTTC
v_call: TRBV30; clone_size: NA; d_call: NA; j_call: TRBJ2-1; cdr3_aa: CAWRRDWDNEQFF; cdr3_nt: TGTGCCTGGAGGCGGGATTGGGACAATGAGCAGTTCTTC
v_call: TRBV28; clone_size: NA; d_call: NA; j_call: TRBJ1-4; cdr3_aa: CASSPPWGGGNEKLFF; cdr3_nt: TGTGCCAGCAGTCCCCCGTGGGGGGGCGGTAATGAAAAACTGTTTTTT
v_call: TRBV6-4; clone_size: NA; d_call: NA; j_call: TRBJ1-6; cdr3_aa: CASSDSAGNSPLHF; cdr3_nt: TGTGCCAGCAGTGACTCGGCAGGGAACTCACCCCTCCACTTT
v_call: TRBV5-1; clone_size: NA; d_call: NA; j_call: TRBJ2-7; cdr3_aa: CASKSGRGEQYF; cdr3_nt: TGCGCCAGCAAGAGCGGAAGGGGGGAGCAGTACTTC
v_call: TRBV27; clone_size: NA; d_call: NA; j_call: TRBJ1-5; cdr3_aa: CASSPPPGMNQPQHF; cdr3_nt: TGTGCCAGCAGTCCCCCCCCGGGTATGAATCAGCCCCAGCATTTT
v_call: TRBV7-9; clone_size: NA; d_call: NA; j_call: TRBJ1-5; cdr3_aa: CASSAQGQPQHF; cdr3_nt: TGTGCCAGCAGCGCACAGGGTCAGCCCCAGCATTTT
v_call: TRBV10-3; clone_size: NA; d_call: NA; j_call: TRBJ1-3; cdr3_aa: CAISELGSLGNTIYF; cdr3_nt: TGTGCCATCAGTGAATTAGGTTCCCTCGGGAACACCATATATTTT
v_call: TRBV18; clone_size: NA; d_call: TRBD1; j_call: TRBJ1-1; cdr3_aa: CASSPLTGAIAFF; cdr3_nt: TGTGCCAGCTCACCACTGACAGGGGCTATAGCTTTCTTT